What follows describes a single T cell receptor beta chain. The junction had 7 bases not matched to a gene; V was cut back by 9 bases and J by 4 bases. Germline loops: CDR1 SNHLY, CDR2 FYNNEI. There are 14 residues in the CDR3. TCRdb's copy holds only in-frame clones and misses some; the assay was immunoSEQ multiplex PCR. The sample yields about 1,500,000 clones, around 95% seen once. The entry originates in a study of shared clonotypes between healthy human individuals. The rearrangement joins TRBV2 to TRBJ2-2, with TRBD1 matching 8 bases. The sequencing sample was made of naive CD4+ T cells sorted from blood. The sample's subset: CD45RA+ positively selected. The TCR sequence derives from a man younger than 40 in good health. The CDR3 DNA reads TGTGCCAGGGGCGGGACAGGAGTCACCGGGGAGCTGTTTTTT. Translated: CARGGTGVTGELFF.